The source of this TCR beta chain is a study of CD8+ T cells in alopecia areata. Study outcomes and limitations: Higher clonality and more expanded CD8+ clones appeared in lesional than normal scalp. Throughout tofacitinib, many expanded lesional clones continued to persist in scalp and blood.

Isolated RNA was reverse transcribed into cDNA used as the sequencing template. Clones were sequenced by immunoSEQ multiplex PCR, and TCRdb holds only the in-frame ones, with some missing. The sample includes around 210,000 clones, under 70% of them seen just once. V was cut by 8 bases and J by 0 bases, with 8 bases left in between. CDR1 is SNHLY, CDR2 FYNNEI, per germline. The CDR3 extends over 12 amino acids. This clone showed up just a few times. What it binds is unknown. Treatment defined: oral pan-JAK inhibitor, 5-10 mg twice daily. Obtained from alopecia areata patients were lesional scalp punch biopsies along with peripheral blood. A FACSAria was used to sort CD4+ and CD8+ T cells. These cells came from PBMCs.

The receptor comes from a human donor with alopecia areata. Specimen: CD4+ T cells sorted from blood, collected at week 4, from a patient treated with tofacitinib. The chain has TRBV2 and TRBJ2-7, with D possibly matching TRBD2 (5 bases). The CDR3 here is CASAGLSYEQYF. The CDR3 DNA is TGTGCCAGCGCCGGACTCTCCTACGAGCAGTACTTC. The full variable domain, its missing parts supplied by reference TRBV2 and TRBJ2-7, is EPEVTQTPSHQVTQMGQEVILRCVPISNHLYFYWYRQILGQKVEFLVSFYNNEISEKSEIFDDQFSVERPDGSNFTLKIRSTKLEDSAMYFCASAGLSYEQYFGPGTRLTVT.